One T cell receptor (beta chain) is described in this entry. Its specificity is unknown. The PCR contained 60 Vbeta and 13 Jbeta primers. Clones were sequenced by immunoSEQ multiplex PCR, and TCRdb holds only the in-frame ones, with some missing. The sample lists 150,000 to 200,000 clones; 65% to 80% were seen once. The V and J ends lost 3 bases and 1 base respectively, with 9 bases between them. The CDR3 has 14 residues. CDR1 is SGHRS, CDR2 YFSETQ, per germline. These data belong to a study of cytomegalovirus exposure and HLA in healthy donors. Study results and caveats: The authors later found most CMV-associated TCR beta chains appeared HLA-restricted.

The source of this sequence is a middle-aged woman in good health and CMV-seronegative. The J gene is TRBJ2-3, the V gene TRBV5-1; no firm D call. The sequenced sample consisted of PBMCs. CDR3 sequence: CASSSSRGTDTQYF. The CDR3 coding sequence is TGCGCCAGCAGCTCCTCGAGAGGCACAGATACGCAGTATTTT.